Listed below are T cell receptor beta chains from one sample, sequenced in a study of shared clonotypes between healthy human individuals. Assay used: immunoSEQ multiplex PCR; TCRdb lists only in-frame clones, some missing. The repertoire holds under 1 million clones, with approximately 92% as singletons. Sequenced: naive CD8+ T cells sorted from blood. The receptor source for this set is a man aged 25-40 years in good health. Both conserved end residues are part of each CDR3. Fields, in order: J gene, D gene, V gene, clone size, CDR3 protein, CDR3 DNA. D genes are given only for firm matches. Size is omitted from some rows. Given values are once, few, many or a class for expanded clones.

J: TRBJ1-2; D: NA; V: TRBV14; size: NA; CDR3: CASSQDRGGFNYGYTF; DNA: TGTGCCAGCAGCCAAGATAGAGGGGGTTTTAACTATGGCTACACCTTC
J: TRBJ1-1; D: TRBD1; V: TRBV25-1; size: NA; CDR3: CASSVRGDRTEAFF; DNA: TGTGCCAGCAGTGTCAGGGGGGATCGCACTGAAGCTTTCTTT
J: TRBJ2-1; D: NA; V: TRBV7-8; size: NA; CDR3: CASSLSGQGGNNEQFF; DNA: TGTGCCAGCAGCTTAAGTGGGCAGGGTGGAAACAATGAGCAGTTCTTC
J: TRBJ2-7; D: NA; V: TRBV19; size: NA; CDR3: CASSITAGRGSSYEQYF; DNA: TGTGCCAGTAGTATAACGGCGGGGCGGGGCAGCTCCTACGAGCAGTACTTC
J: TRBJ2-1; D: TRBD2; V: TRBV15; size: NA; CDR3: CATSSRAGEGPEQFF; DNA: TGTGCCACCAGCAGTCGAGCGGGGGAGGGTCCTGAGCAGTTCTTC
J: TRBJ2-1; D: NA; V: TRBV30; size: NA; CDR3: CAWSVLPGPYNEQFF; DNA: TGTGCCTGGAGTGTACTCCCAGGGCCATACAATGAGCAGTTCTTC
J: TRBJ2-7; D: TRBD1; V: TRBV7-9; size: few; CDR3: CASSSRDRETYEQYF; DNA: TGTGCCAGCAGCTCCCGGGACAGGGAAACCTACGAGCAGTACTTC
J: TRBJ2-7; D: TRBD2; V: TRBV6-5; size: NA; CDR3: CASSYSLAGGYEQYF; DNA: TGTGCCAGCAGTTACTCCTTAGCGGGAGGCTACGAGCAGTACTTC
J: TRBJ2-1; D: TRBD1; V: TRBV10-3; size: NA; CDR3: CAISDPDRPYNEQFF; DNA: TGTGCCATCAGTGATCCGGACAGGCCTTACAATGAGCAGTTCTTC
J: TRBJ2-1; D: NA; V: TRBV4-1; size: NA; CDR3: CASSQELINEQFF; DNA: TGCGCCAGCAGCCAAGAACTAATCAATGAGCAGTTCTTC
J: TRBJ2-3; D: TRBD2; V: TRBV6-4; size: many; CDR3: CASSELAGSSTDTQYF; DNA: TGTGCCAGCAGTGAGCTAGCGGGATCTAGCACAGATACGCAGTATTTT
J: TRBJ2-2; D: NA; V: TRBV4-1; size: NA; CDR3: CASSPEGNTGELFF; DNA: TGCGCCAGCAGCCCGGAAGGGAACACCGGGGAGCTGTTTTTT
J: TRBJ2-7; D: NA; V: TRBV28; size: NA; CDR3: CASSPIDNYEQYF; DNA: TGTGCCAGCAGCCCGATAGATAACTACGAGCAGTACTTC
J: TRBJ1-1; D: NA; V: TRBV5-1; size: NA; CDR3: CASSLRAPNTEAFF; DNA: TGCGCCAGCAGCTTGAGGGCCCCGAACACTGAAGCTTTCTTT
J: TRBJ1-5; D: TRBD1; V: TRBV2; size: once; CDR3: CASSGTGVDQPQHF; DNA: TGTGCCAGCAGTGGGACAGGGGTGGATCAGCCCCAGCATTTT
J: TRBJ2-1; D: NA; V: TRBV27; size: NA; CDR3: CASSLLATQHYNEQFF; DNA: TGTGCCAGCAGTTTATTGGCTACCCAACACTACAATGAGCAGTTCTTC
J: TRBJ2-7; D: TRBD2; V: TRBV4-1; size: NA; CDR3: CASSQRLATSYEQYF; DNA: TGCGCCAGCAGCCAAAGACTAGCGACATCCTACGAGCAGTACTTC